This T cell receptor beta chain was identified during a study of blood T cell repertoires in COVID-19. At the level of the study: The study drew acute and convalescent COVID-19 samples from the United States, Italy and Spain.

In the original workflow: Amplified reference gene primers provided the basis for estimating nucleated cell counts. TCRdb's table, derived via immunoSEQ multiplex PCR, lists solely in-frame clones and lacks some. That table furnishes V, J and clone size, whereas the DNA furnished D and trimming. The sample records about 66,000 clones, 70% to 90% being singletons. This CDR3 is built from 15 residues. With 3 bases removed from V and 9 bases from J, the gap between germline ends came to 15 bases. CDR1 is MNHNS, CDR2 SASEGT, per germline. Sequencing input: peripheral blood. The receptor was derived from a man in his fifties with active COVID-19. The genes are TRBV6-1 and TRBJ1-6; D perhaps matches TRBD1 (5 bases). DNA for the CDR3: TGTGCCAGCAGTGACCAGACAGCGCCCTCTTCACCCCTCCACTTT. It specifies CASSDQTAPSSPLHF.